These T cell receptor beta chains were read from a single sample in a study of siplizumab effects on memory and regulatory T cells. Sequencing was performed with immunoSEQ multiplex PCR; in TCRdb, only in-frame clones are kept and a portion is missing. This sample yields about 100,000 clones, of which approximately 90% are seen a single time; approximately 0.71% belongs to the top ten. Sequencing was carried out using Tregs sorted from blood. These receptors were collected from a human donor in good health. Each CDR3 is given with its conserved first and last residue. A D gene is named only where the DNA matches it firmly. Clone size is given for some rows only: seen once, a few or many times, or a class if the clone is expanded.

D	length	V	size	J	DNA	CDR3
NA	15	TRBV5-4	few	TRBJ2-7	TGTGCCAGCAGCTCCCTTGGTGGGGCGGAATACGAGCAGTACTTC	CASSSLGGAEYEQYF
NA	15	TRBV5-4	NA	TRBJ1-4	TGTGCCAGCAGCTTGGCCGGGAGGGGCGGTGAAAAACTGTTTTTT	CASSLAGRGGEKLFF
NA	19	TRBV7-9	NA	TRBJ2-1	TGTGCCAGCAGCTTACAAGGACAGGGGTATAGCGGGAGAAACAATGAGCAGTTCTTC	CASSLQGQGYSGRNNEQFF
TRBD1	12	TRBV19	NA	TRBJ1-1	TGTGCCAGTAGTACCCTCGACAGGGTGGAGGTCTTT	CASSTLDRVEVF
NA	18	TRBV10-2	NA	TRBJ2-2	TGCGCCAGCAGGGCCTTCGACAGGCCTTCTCCGAACACCGGGGAGCTGTTTTTT	CASRAFDRPSPNTGELFF
TRBD1	15	TRBV5-1	NA	TRBJ2-7	TGCGCCAGCAGGGTCGAGGCAGGGGGTTATACCGAGCAGTACTTC	CASRVEAGGYTEQYF
NA	13	TRBV6-1	NA	TRBJ2-1	TGTGCCAGCAGTGGTGACAGCTACAATGAGCAGTTCTTC	CASSGDSYNEQFF
NA	16	TRBV6-5	NA	TRBJ1-3	TGTGCCAGCAGTTACGCTGCGTGGGGTGGCGGGGGGCCCATATATTTT	CASSYAAWGGGGPIYF
NA	12	TRBV19	NA	TRBJ1-2	TGTGCCAGTAACGCCGGCGGTAGAGGCTACACCTTC	CASNAGGRGYTF
TRBD1	15	TRBV27	NA	TRBJ2-6	TGTGCCAGCAGTTCTACAGGGGTCGGGGCCAACGTCCTGACTTTC	CASSSTGVGANVLTF
NA	13	TRBV6-1	NA	TRBJ2-7	TGTGCCAGCAGTGAAGCGGTTACCTACGAGCAGTACTTC	CASSEAVTYEQYF
NA	14	TRBV10-1	NA	TRBJ2-7	TGCGCCAGCACCGGGCTCGCAAGCTCCTACGAGCAGTACTTC	CASTGLASSYEQYF
NA	15	TRBV7-6	NA	TRBJ2-3	TGTGCCAGCAGCTTAGGACTAGTGAGCACAGATACGCAGTATTTT	CASSLGLVSTDTQYF
NA	15	TRBV27	NA	TRBJ2-7	TGTGCCAGCAGTCCCAGTTCTGGCGGGAATAACGAGCAGTACTTC	CASSPSSGGNNEQYF
NA	13	TRBV19	NA	TRBJ1-4	TGTGCCAGTAGTTTTCCGCAGGGAGAAAAACTGTTTTTT	CASSFPQGEKLFF
NA	14	TRBV11-2	NA	TRBJ2-7	TGTGCCAGCAGCTTGCAGGGCAACTTCCACGAGCAGTACTTC	CASSLQGNFHEQYF
NA	16	TRBV19	NA	TRBJ2-5	TGTGCCAGTAGTAGAGGGACGGCCGTCTCCCAAGAGACCCAGTACTTC	CASSRGTAVSQETQYF
TRBD1	12	TRBV2	few	TRBJ1-2	TGTGCCAGCAGGGGACAGACTTACAGCTACACCTTC	CASRGQTYSYTF
TRBD1	18	TRBV4-1	NA	TRBJ1-3	TGCGCCAGCAGCCATCCTGCGGGACAGCCTATCTCTGGAAACACCATATATTTT	CASSHPAGQPISGNTIYF
NA	14	TRBV11-2	NA	TRBJ2-2	TGTGCCAGCAGCTTAGCGCTCAACACCGGGGAGCTGTTTTTT	CASSLALNTGELFF
TRBD1	13	TRBV6-1	NA	TRBJ1-2	TGTGCCAGCAGTAGTACAGGGGAGTATGGCTACACCTTC	CASSSTGEYGYTF
NA	16	TRBV19	NA	TRBJ1-3	TGTGCCAGTAGCACCTTTCGAGATTACTCTGGAAACACCATATATTTT	CASSTFRDYSGNTIYF
NA	15	TRBV14	NA	TRBJ2-7	TGTGCCGGCAGCCAAGGAACTACCGTCTCCTACGAGCAGTACTTC	CAGSQGTTVSYEQYF
NA	16	TRBV6-5	NA	TRBJ2-2	TGTGCCAGCAGTTACTCGAGTAGCGCTGGGACCGGGGAGCTGTTTTTT	CASSYSSSAGTGELFF
TRBD1	13	TRBV7-3	NA	TRBJ1-1	TGTGCCAGCAGCCAACCGGGACAGCCGCTCGCTTTCTTT	CASSQPGQPLAFF
NA	15	TRBV4-1	NA	TRBJ1-2	TGCGCCAGCAGCCAAGTGTACAGGAGTAACTATGGCTACACCTTC	CASSQVYRSNYGYTF
TRBD1	15	TRBV2	NA	TRBJ1-3	TGTGCCAGCAGCGTCCCGGGACAGGGTGGAAACACCATATATTTT	CASSVPGQGGNTIYF
TRBD1	15	TRBV30	NA	TRBJ1-2	TGTGCCCCAAGACGGGGGGACAGGGAGTCCGATGGCTACACCTTC	CAPRRGDRESDGYTF
NA	12	TRBV28	NA	TRBJ1-2	TGTGCCAGCAGTGGCAGCGAGTATGGCTACACCTTC	CASSGSEYGYTF
NA	14	TRBV7-6	NA	TRBJ2-7	TGTGCCAGCAGCCCGAAGCAGGGGCCCCACGAGCAGTACTTC	CASSPKQGPHEQYF
NA	14	TRBV6-6	NA	TRBJ2-7	TGTGCCAGCAGTTACGGGTCCCAAAACTACGAGCAGTACTTC	CASSYGSQNYEQYF
NA	15	TRBV19	NA	TRBJ2-5	TGTGCCAGTAGTCCTTCCGCCAGGGGGAGGGAGACCCAGTACTTC	CASSPSARGRETQYF
NA	18	TRBV28	NA	TRBJ2-3	TGTGCCAGCAGTTTCTCTCTGGACAGCCCTGGTAGGGGGGATACGCAGTATTTT	CASSFSLDSPGRGDTQYF
TRBD1	14	TRBV6-1	NA	TRBJ2-7	TGTGCCAGCAGTGCGGACAGGGGCTCACTCGAGCAGTACTTC	CASSADRGSLEQYF
NA	13	TRBV4-1	NA	TRBJ2-7	TGCGCCACCTCGAAGGAGGGGACCTACGAGCAGTACTTC	CATSKEGTYEQYF
TRBD1	12	TRBV11-3	NA	TRBJ2-3	TGTGCCAGCAGCTTAGATCCGGGACAGCCGTATTTT	CASSLDPGQPYF
TRBD1	15	TRBV10-3	NA	TRBJ2-7	TGTGCCATCAGGGGACAGGGTTCGTCTTTTCGCGAGCAGTACTTC	CAIRGQGSSFREQYF